These T cell receptor beta chains were read from a single sample in a study of shared clonotypes between healthy human individuals. Only in-frame clones appear in the TCRdb table, and some are missing; sequencing was by immunoSEQ multiplex PCR. Here the sample spans some 500,000 clones, around 77% being singletons. The specimen was PBMCs. These receptors were collected from a woman between 40 and 50 years old in good health. Some clones in this sample may be carry-over from other donors' samples. The CDR3 runs from the conserved cysteine through the conserved F or W. The D gene is left open where the match is weak. Size is omitted from some rows. Given values are once, few, many or a class for expanded clones.

v_gene: TRBV5-1; j_gene: TRBJ2-1; abundance: .; d_gene: TRBD1; CDR3aa: CASSLGPTGGWFF; CDR3nt: TGCGCCAGCAGCTTGGGCCCGACAGGGGGTTGGTTCTTC
v_gene: TRBV10-3; j_gene: TRBJ2-7; abundance: .; d_gene: .; CDR3aa: CAISEAVDSYEQYF; CDR3nt: TGTGCCATCAGTGAAGCGGTAGACTCCTACGAGCAGTACTTC
v_gene: TRBV6-1; j_gene: TRBJ2-5; abundance: .; d_gene: .; CDR3aa: CASSDRLQETQYF; CDR3nt: TGTGCCAGCAGTGATAGGTTACAAGAGACCCAGTACTTC
v_gene: TRBV28; j_gene: TRBJ1-1; abundance: once; d_gene: .; CDR3aa: CASRVGGASAFF; CDR3nt: TGTGCCAGCAGGGTGGGGGGCGCGTCAGCTTTCTTT
v_gene: TRBV27; j_gene: TRBJ1-5; abundance: .; d_gene: .; CDR3aa: CASSVSFSNQPQHF; CDR3nt: TGTGCCAGCAGTGTTAGTTTTAGCAATCAGCCCCAGCATTTT
v_gene: TRBV30; j_gene: TRBJ1-5; abundance: once; d_gene: TRBD1; CDR3aa: CAWSGTGKGGQPQHF; CDR3nt: TGTGCCTGGAGTGGGACAGGTAAGGGTGGTCAGCCCCAGCATTTT
v_gene: TRBV9; j_gene: TRBJ2-2; abundance: once; d_gene: .; CDR3aa: CASSVAGTGHNTGELFF; CDR3nt: TGTGCCAGCAGCGTAGCCGGGACTGGGCATAACACCGGGGAGCTGTTTTTT
v_gene: TRBV30; j_gene: TRBJ1-1; abundance: .; d_gene: TRBD1; CDR3aa: CAWSVIDRAHTEAFF; CDR3nt: TGTGCCTGGAGTGTAATCGACAGGGCTCACACTGAAGCTTTCTTT
v_gene: TRBV6-5; j_gene: TRBJ2-7; abundance: .; d_gene: .; CDR3aa: CASSYSSAGAYEQYF; CDR3nt: TGTGCCAGCAGTTACTCGAGTGCAGGGGCCTACGAGCAGTACTTC
v_gene: TRBV5-1; j_gene: TRBJ2-1; abundance: .; d_gene: TRBD2; CDR3aa: CASSGNRGGTSGRRNNEQFF; CDR3nt: TGCGCCAGCAGCGGAAACAGGGGAGGGACTAGCGGGAGGAGGAACAATGAGCAGTTCTTC
v_gene: TRBV5-4; j_gene: TRBJ2-7; abundance: .; d_gene: .; CDR3aa: CASSQAGSHYEQYF; CDR3nt: TGTGCCAGCAGCCAGGCGGGCTCCCACTACGAGCAGTACTTC
v_gene: TRBV7-9; j_gene: TRBJ2-1; abundance: .; d_gene: TRBD2; CDR3aa: CASSLGSAGTYNEQFF; CDR3nt: TGTGCCAGCAGCTTAGGATCAGCGGGGACCTACAATGAGCAGTTCTTC
v_gene: TRBV15; j_gene: TRBJ1-1; abundance: many; d_gene: TRBD1; CDR3aa: CATSRGGDRAAFF; CDR3nt: TGTGCCACCAGCAGAGGAGGGGACAGGGCGGCTTTCTTT
v_gene: TRBV7-2; j_gene: TRBJ1-1; abundance: .; d_gene: .; CDR3aa: CASSLGRANTEAFF; CDR3nt: TGTGCCAGCAGCTTAGGGCGCGCGAACACTGAAGCTTTCTTT
v_gene: TRBV18; j_gene: TRBJ2-2; abundance: once; d_gene: TRBD2; CDR3aa: CASSNTSATGELFF; CDR3nt: TGTGCCAGCTCGAATACTAGCGCCACCGGGGAGCTGTTTTTT
v_gene: TRBV7-9; j_gene: TRBJ2-5; abundance: .; d_gene: TRBD1; CDR3aa: CASSSNRGQGLETQYF; CDR3nt: TGTGCCAGCAGCTCCAATCGGGGACAGGGTTTGGAGACCCAGTACTTC
v_gene: TRBV10-2; j_gene: TRBJ1-5; abundance: .; d_gene: .; CDR3aa: CASSEAGYNQPQHF; CDR3nt: TGCGCCAGCAGTGAGGCGGGGTACAATCAGCCCCAGCATTTT
v_gene: TRBV9; j_gene: TRBJ2-7; abundance: .; d_gene: TRBD1; CDR3aa: CASSVQGTAAYEQYF; CDR3nt: TGTGCCAGCAGCGTCCAGGGGACAGCTGCCTACGAGCAGTACTTC
v_gene: TRBV7-2; j_gene: TRBJ1-1; abundance: .; d_gene: TRBD1; CDR3aa: CASSLTGGTEAFF; CDR3nt: TGTGCCAGCAGCTTGACAGGGGGCACTGAAGCTTTCTTT
v_gene: TRBV6-1; j_gene: TRBJ2-1; abundance: .; d_gene: TRBD2; CDR3aa: CASRGGTSGSHEQFF; CDR3nt: TGTGCCAGCAGGGGGGGGACTAGCGGGAGCCATGAGCAGTTCTTC
v_gene: TRBV7-9; j_gene: TRBJ2-5; abundance: .; d_gene: .; CDR3aa: CASSSRTETQYF; CDR3nt: TGTGCCAGCAGCTCCCGGACCGAGACCCAGTACTTC
v_gene: TRBV19; j_gene: TRBJ1-1; abundance: few; d_gene: TRBD1; CDR3aa: CASSTRQGASNTEAFF; CDR3nt: TGTGCCAGTAGTACGAGACAGGGGGCCTCGAACACTGAAGCTTTCTTT
v_gene: TRBV7-9; j_gene: TRBJ1-2; abundance: .; d_gene: .; CDR3aa: CASSPPGYGYTF; CDR3nt: TGTGCCAGCAGTCCCCCAGGCTATGGCTACACCTTC
v_gene: TRBV5-1; j_gene: TRBJ1-2; abundance: .; d_gene: .; CDR3aa: CASSLAGVEAGGYTF; CDR3nt: TGCGCCAGCAGCTTGGCTGGGGTGGAGGCTGGCGGCTACACCTTC
v_gene: TRBV5-6; j_gene: TRBJ2-1; abundance: .; d_gene: TRBD1; CDR3aa: CASSSGTGSYNEQFF; CDR3nt: TGTGCCAGCAGCTCGGGGACAGGCTCCTACAATGAGCAGTTCTTC
v_gene: TRBV30; j_gene: TRBJ2-7; abundance: .; d_gene: .; CDR3aa: CAWSKNRDEQYF; CDR3nt: TGTGCCTGGAGTAAAAACAGGGACGAGCAGTACTTC
v_gene: TRBV18; j_gene: TRBJ2-7; abundance: few; d_gene: .; CDR3aa: CASSPRVGEQYF; CDR3nt: TGTGCCAGCTCACCCCGAGTGGGTGAGCAGTACTTC
v_gene: TRBV28; j_gene: TRBJ1-1; abundance: .; d_gene: .; CDR3aa: CASSDPRGGWTEAFF; CDR3nt: TGTGCCAGCAGTGACCCCCGGGGAGGTTGGACTGAAGCTTTCTTT
v_gene: TRBV30; j_gene: TRBJ2-6; abundance: .; d_gene: .; CDR3aa: CAWSSGLGANVLTF; CDR3nt: TGTGCCTGGAGTTCGGGGTTGGGGGCCAACGTCCTGACTTTC
v_gene: TRBV7-8; j_gene: TRBJ2-7; abundance: .; d_gene: TRBD2; CDR3aa: CASSLGQAGFSYEQYF; CDR3nt: TGTGCCAGCAGCTTAGGCCAAGCGGGATTTAGTTACGAGCAGTACTTC
v_gene: TRBV28; j_gene: TRBJ2-6; abundance: .; d_gene: .; CDR3aa: CASTGSSISGANVLTF; CDR3nt: TGTGCCAGCACCGGGAGTTCAATATCTGGGGCCAACGTCCTGACTTTC
v_gene: TRBV7-6; j_gene: TRBJ2-7; abundance: .; d_gene: .; CDR3aa: CASSLGEAEFHEQYF; CDR3nt: TGTGCCAGCAGCTTAGGGGAGGCAGAATTCCACGAGCAGTACTTC
v_gene: TRBV9; j_gene: TRBJ2-5; abundance: .; d_gene: .; CDR3aa: CASSPFGQSSGQETQYF; CDR3nt: TGTGCCAGCAGCCCATTCGGACAGAGTAGCGGACAAGAGACCCAGTACTTC
v_gene: TRBV7-9; j_gene: TRBJ2-3; abundance: .; d_gene: TRBD2; CDR3aa: CASSPLAGSTDTQYF; CDR3nt: TGTGCCAGCAGCCCCCTAGCGGGAAGCACAGATACGCAGTATTTT
v_gene: TRBV25-1; j_gene: TRBJ2-6; abundance: once; d_gene: .; CDR3aa: CASSEAGANVLTF; CDR3nt: TGTGCCAGCAGTGAAGCCGGGGCCAACGTCCTGACTTTC
v_gene: TRBV2; j_gene: TRBJ2-5; abundance: .; d_gene: .; CDR3aa: CASSELADGTQYF; CDR3nt: TGTGCCAGCAGCGAGTTGGCTGACGGGACCCAGTACTTC
v_gene: TRBV29-1; j_gene: TRBJ2-7; abundance: .; d_gene: TRBD1; CDR3aa: CSVDTGTGAIEQYF; CDR3nt: TGCAGCGTTGACACCGGGACAGGGGCTATAGAGCAGTACTTC
v_gene: TRBV7-8; j_gene: TRBJ2-1; abundance: .; d_gene: TRBD1; CDR3aa: CASSLGTGGNEQFF; CDR3nt: TGTGCCAGCAGCTTAGGGACAGGGGGCAATGAGCAGTTCTTC
v_gene: TRBV7-6; j_gene: TRBJ2-5; abundance: .; d_gene: .; CDR3aa: CASSPRGRETQYF; CDR3nt: TGTGCCAGCAGCCCCCGGGGACGAGAGACCCAGTACTTC
v_gene: TRBV7-8; j_gene: TRBJ2-7; abundance: .; d_gene: .; CDR3aa: CASSLLGSSYEQYF; CDR3nt: TGTGCCAGCAGCTTGCTTGGCAGTTCCTACGAGCAGTACTTC
v_gene: TRBV10-3; j_gene: TRBJ2-1; abundance: .; d_gene: .; CDR3aa: CASGNLANEQFF; CDR3nt: TGTGCCTCAGGTAACCTAGCCAATGAGCAGTTCTTC
v_gene: TRBV5-1; j_gene: TRBJ2-1; abundance: .; d_gene: .; CDR3aa: CASSLEGLYNEQFF; CDR3nt: TGCGCCAGCAGCTTGGAGGGACTCTACAATGAGCAGTTCTTC
v_gene: TRBV2; j_gene: TRBJ2-3; abundance: many; d_gene: TRBD2; CDR3aa: CASSRLTSGRGKDTQYF; CDR3nt: TGTGCCAGCAGTAGACTCACTAGCGGGAGAGGGAAAGATACGCAGTATTTT
v_gene: TRBV29-1; j_gene: TRBJ2-5; abundance: .; d_gene: TRBD2; CDR3aa: CSVWGDLAGGMFMETQYF; CDR3nt: TGCAGCGTCTGGGGCGACCTAGCGGGAGGGATGTTTATGGAGACCCAGTACTTC
v_gene: TRBV19; j_gene: TRBJ2-3; abundance: .; d_gene: .; CDR3aa: CASSKEAGDTQYF; CDR3nt: TGTGCCAGCTCTAAGGAAGCTGGGGATACGCAGTATTTT